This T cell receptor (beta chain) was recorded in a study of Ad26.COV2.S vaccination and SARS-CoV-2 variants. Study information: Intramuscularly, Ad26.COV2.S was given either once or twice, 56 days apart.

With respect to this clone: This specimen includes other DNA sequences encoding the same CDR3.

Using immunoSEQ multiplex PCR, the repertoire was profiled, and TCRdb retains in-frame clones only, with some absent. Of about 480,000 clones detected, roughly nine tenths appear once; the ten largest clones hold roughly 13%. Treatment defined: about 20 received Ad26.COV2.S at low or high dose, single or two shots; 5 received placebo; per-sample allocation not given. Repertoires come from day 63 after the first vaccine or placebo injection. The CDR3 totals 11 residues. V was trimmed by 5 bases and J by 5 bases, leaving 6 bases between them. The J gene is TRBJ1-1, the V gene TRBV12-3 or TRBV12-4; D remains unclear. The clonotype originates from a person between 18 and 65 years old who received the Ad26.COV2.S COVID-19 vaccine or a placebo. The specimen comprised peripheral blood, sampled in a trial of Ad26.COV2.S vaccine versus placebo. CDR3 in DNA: TGTGCCAGCAGTAGAAGAACTGAAGCTTTCTTT. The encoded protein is CASSRRTEAFF.